Listed here are 16 T cell receptor beta chains from one sample, sequenced in a study of shared clonotypes between healthy human individuals. CD45RO-negative, CCR7-selected cells formed the naive CD8 fraction, which excluded terminally differentiated effector memory CD45RA+ cells. Measured with immunoSEQ multiplex PCR; TCRdb has only the in-frame clones, and not every one. The table records about 2,100,000 clones, about 92% of them present only once. The sequencing input was naive CD8+ T cells from PBMCs. These TCRs come from a man aged 18 to 30 in good health. Some clones in this sample may be carry-over from other donors' samples.

The chain recombines TRBV19 with TRBJ1-1; D is undetermined. Trimming took off 6 bases at V and 7 bases at J, with 15 bases between the two ends. The CDR3 contains 13 residues. Germline CDR1 and CDR2: LNHDA and SQIVND (reference sequence). The CDR3 DNA is TGTGCCAGTAGCCCCCCGACTGTTCTTGAAGCTTTCTTT. Amino acid sequence: CASSPPTVLEAFF.

J is TRBJ2-7 and V is TRBV5-8; tentative D call: TRBD1 (6 bases). Germline CDR1 reads SGHTS; CDR2 reads YDEGEE. V lost 7 bases and J 3 bases, leaving 17 bases between the germline ends. CDR3 length: 14 residues. The CDR3 is CASEGDIPLYEQYF. In DNA, the CDR3 is TGTGCCAGCGAGGGGGACATCCCTCTCTACGAGCAGTACTTC. The full variable domain, completed using reference TRBV5-8 and TRBJ2-7, is EAGVTQSPTHLIKTRGQQATLRCSPISGHTSVYWYQQALGLGLQFLLWYDEGEERNRGNFPPRFSGRQFPNYSSELNVNALELEDSALYLCASEGDIPLYEQYFGPGTRLTVT.

Comment on this clone: A read error may produce the germline difference seen at one junction end. V gene TRBV13 combines with J gene TRBJ1-3; the D gene is possibly TRBD1 (6 bases). CDR1 and CDR2 from the germline V gene are PRHDT and FYEKMQ (reference sequence). This CDR3 is built from 14 residues. CDR3 sequence (DNA): TGTGCCAGCAGCGTAGGGGGTTCTGGAAACACCATATATTTT. It codes for CASSVGGSGNTIYF.

CDR3 residues: CASSLAGGTPSGEQFF. The CDR3 coding sequence is TGTGCCAGCAGCTTAGCAGGGGGGACTCCCAGCGGTGAGCAGTTCTTC. The chain links TRBV7-9 to TRBJ2-1; D possibly matches TRBD1 or TRBD2 (6 bases each). The CDR3 extends over 16 amino acids. V dropped 0 bases and J dropped 9 bases, with 18 bases sitting between them. Germline CDR1 is SEHNR and CDR2 is FQNEAQ (reference sequence).

V is TRBV7-3 and J is TRBJ2-7, with a weak D call TRBD2 (6 bases). The V gene's germline CDR1 is SGHTA and CDR2 FQGTGA. V lost 6 bases and J 3 bases, leaving 15 bases between the germline ends. The CDR3 has 14 residues. The CDR3 sequence: CASSPDGSYYEQYF. The CDR3 DNA is TGTGCCAGCAGTCCCGACGGGAGCTACTACGAGCAGTACTTC.

About this clone itself: One junction end does not reproduce the germline sequence, and a read error may be involved. The CDR3 is CASSITGQGGFYEQYF. CDR3 nucleotides: TGTGCCAGCAGCATAACCGGACAGGGGGGATTTTACGAGCAGTACTTC. The V gene is TRBV7-3, the J gene TRBJ2-7; 10 nucleotides line up with TRBD1. Germline CDR1 SGHTA, CDR2 FQGTGA. This CDR3 comprises 16 residues.

As concerns this clone: This same CDR3 is encoded by further DNA sequences in the sample. The chain couples TRBV5-1 to TRBJ2-7, with D possibly matching TRBD1 (5 bases). This CDR3 is built from 12 residues. Looked up from germline, CDR1 is SGHRS and CDR2 is YFSETQ. Trimming removed 2 bases at V and 6 bases at J, with 9 bases between. The CDR3 DNA reads as TGCGCCAGCAGCTTAACAGGAAGCGAGCAGTACTTC. As protein: CASSLTGSEQYF.

In the case of this clone: This sample also contains other DNA sequences that code for the same CDR3. This chain links TRBV29-1 with TRBJ1-1, with 9 positions matching TRBD1. The CDR3 runs 13 residues. Trimming took 6 bases from V and 1 from J; bases not matched to a gene: 3. CDR1 is SQVTM and CDR2 is ANQGSEA in the germline V gene. The CDR3 here is CSVKTGGNTEAFF. The CDR3 DNA reads as TGCAGCGTCAAGACAGGGGGGAACACTGAAGCTTTCTTT.

The J gene is TRBJ2-1, the V gene TRBV27; D gene ambiguous. V was clipped by 5 bases and J by 0 bases, with 17 bases between them. The CDR3 consists of 17 residues. Germline loops: CDR1 MNHEY, CDR2 SMNVEV (reference sequence). CDR3 amino acids: CASSPRATIGSYNEQFF. CDR3 bases: TGTGCCAGCAGTCCCCGGGCCACCATCGGCTCCTACAATGAGCAGTTCTTC.

The J gene is TRBJ2-3, the V gene TRBV27; 11 positions agree with TRBD2. With 5 bases clipped from V and 2 bases from J, the junction kept 6 bases outside the gene matches. Germline-derived CDR1 and CDR2 are MNHEY and SMNVEV (reference sequence). The CDR3 runs 16 residues. CDR3 nucleotides: TGTGCCAGCAGTGGAAATAGCGGGAGGGCCACAGATACGCAGTATTTT. Translation gives CASSGNSGRATDTQYF.

Of note for this clone: Other DNA sequences in this sample translate to the same CDR3. The CDR3 reads CASSPDRETQYF. For the CDR3, the DNA is TGTGCCAGCTCACCAGATCGGGAGACCCAGTACTTC. The rearrangement uses TRBV18 and TRBJ2-5; D is uncertain. V lost 2 bases, J lost 5 bases, and 6 bases lay in between. CDR3 size: 12 residues. Looked up from germline, CDR1 is KGHSH and CDR2 is LQKENI.

The genes are TRBV5-1 and TRBJ2-1, with D maybe TRBD1 (6 bases). Germline CDR1 and CDR2: SGHRS and YFSETQ. The germline V and J ends were trimmed by 4 bases and 4 bases, with 12 bases remaining between them. There are 14 residues in the CDR3. CDR3 bases: TGCGCCAGCAGCCGAACCGGACAGTACAATGAGCAGTTCTTC. It encodes CASSRTGQYNEQFF.

Concerning this clone itself: Additional DNA sequences in this sample encode the identical CDR3. This chain joins TRBV27 and TRBJ2-2; D is ambiguous. The germline V and J ends were trimmed by 1 base and 4 bases, with 4 bases remaining between them. Germline V CDR1 and CDR2: MNHEY, SMNVEV (reference sequence). The CDR3 totals 13 residues. CDR3 DNA: TGTGCCAGCAGTTTATTATCCACCGGGGAGCTGTTTTTT. This translates into CASSLLSTGELFF.

This clone was seen a single time. The chain uses TRBV27 and TRBJ2-7; 7 bases are a match to TRBD1. Per germline, CDR1 MNHEY and CDR2 SMNVEV (reference sequence). The length of the CDR3 is 16 residues. V trimming: 2 bases; J trimming: 5 bases; junction bases outside the gene matches: 12. As DNA, the CDR3 is TGTGCCAGCAGTTTACTGAGTCCGACAGGGATCCACGAGCAGTACTTC. Translation gives CASSLLSPTGIHEQYF.

This clone was seen only once. The rearrangement links TRBV5-6 to TRBJ2-2; D is undetermined. CDR1 SGHDT and CDR2 YYEEEE come from the germline V gene. Trimming stripped 1 base from V and 7 bases from J, with 5 bases between. This CDR3 has 12 residues. This CDR3 reads CASSLRVGELFF. The CDR3 coding sequence is TGTGCCAGCAGCTTGCGGGTCGGGGAGCTGTTTTTT.

The sample holds one count of this clone. CDR3: CASSLGGTTFSYEQYF. CDR3 in DNA: TGTGCCAGCAGCTTGGGTGGGACTACATTCTCCTACGAGCAGTACTTC. This chain links TRBV5-6 with TRBJ2-7, with TRBD2 matching over 7 bases. J gave up 0 bases and V 0 bases, and 6 bases lay outside the gene matches. CDR1 is SGHDT and CDR2 is YYEEEE in the germline V gene. This CDR3 region has 16 residues.